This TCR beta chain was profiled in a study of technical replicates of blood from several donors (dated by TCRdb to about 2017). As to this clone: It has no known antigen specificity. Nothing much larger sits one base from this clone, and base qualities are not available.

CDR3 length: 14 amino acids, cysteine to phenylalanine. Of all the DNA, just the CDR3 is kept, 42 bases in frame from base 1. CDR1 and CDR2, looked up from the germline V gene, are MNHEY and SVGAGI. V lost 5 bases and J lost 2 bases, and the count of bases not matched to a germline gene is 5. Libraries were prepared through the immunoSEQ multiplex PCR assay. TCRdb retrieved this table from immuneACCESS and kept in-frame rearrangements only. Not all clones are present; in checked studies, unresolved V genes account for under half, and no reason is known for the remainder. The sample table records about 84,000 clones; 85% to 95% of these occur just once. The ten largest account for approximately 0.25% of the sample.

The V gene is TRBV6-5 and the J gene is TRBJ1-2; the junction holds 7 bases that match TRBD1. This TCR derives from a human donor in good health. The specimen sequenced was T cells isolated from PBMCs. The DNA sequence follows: TGTGCCAGCAGTCCGTTGGACAGGAACTATGGCTACACCTTC. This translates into CASSPLDRNYGYTF.